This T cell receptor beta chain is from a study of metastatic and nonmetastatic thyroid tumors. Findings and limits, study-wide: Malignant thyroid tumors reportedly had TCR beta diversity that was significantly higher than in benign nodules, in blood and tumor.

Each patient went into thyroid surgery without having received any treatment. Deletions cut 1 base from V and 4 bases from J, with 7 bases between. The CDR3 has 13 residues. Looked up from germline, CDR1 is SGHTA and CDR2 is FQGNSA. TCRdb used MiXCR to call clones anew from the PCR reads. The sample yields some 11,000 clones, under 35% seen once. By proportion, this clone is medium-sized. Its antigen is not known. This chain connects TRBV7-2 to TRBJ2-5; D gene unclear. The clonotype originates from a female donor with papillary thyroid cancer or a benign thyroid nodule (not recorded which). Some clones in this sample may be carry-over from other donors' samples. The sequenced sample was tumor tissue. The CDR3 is CASSLVSGETQYF. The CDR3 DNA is TGTGCCAGCAGCTTAGTCTCGGGAGAGACCCAGTACTTC.